These 21 T cell receptor beta chains share one sample of origin, sequenced in a study of breast tumors, draining lymph nodes, adjacent tissues. Breast cancer patients provided tissue from their axillary draining lymph nodes. TCRdb processed the multiplex PCR reads anew with MiXCR; each CDR3 protein has one entry. The table has about 230,000 distinct CDR3 sequences, approximately 31% seen once. Sequenced input: axillary lymph node tissue. The receptors were gathered from a female donor with breast cancer. Some clones in this sample may be carry-over from other donors' samples.

This clonotype was seen many times. The V gene is TRBV9, the J gene TRBJ2-3; 9 nucleotides align to TRBD2. The V gene's germline CDR1 is SGDLS and CDR2 YYNGEE. Trimming at V came to 1 base and at J to 5 bases, leaving 11 bases not matched to a gene. The CDR3 runs 17 residues. CDR3 residues: CASSVKARGRDLDTQYF. Here the CDR3 DNA reads TGTGCCAGCAGCGTAAAAGCTCGCGGGAGGGATTTAGATACGCAGTATTTT.

This clonotype was counted many times. The chain employs TRBV18 and TRBJ2-7; 10 nucleotides match TRBD1. Germline lookup yields CDR1 KGHSH and CDR2 LQKENI. The CDR3 spans 15 residues. The trim removed 5 bases at V and 4 bases at J, leaving 8 bases unmatched. CDR3 in amino acids: CASSVTTGQGYEQYF. The CDR3 DNA reads TGTGCCAGCTCAGTTACAACGGGACAGGGGTACGAGCAGTACTTC. Together with reference TRBV18 and TRBJ2-7, the CDR3 gives the full variable domain: NAGVMQNPRHLVRRRGQEARLRCSPMKGHSHVYWYRQLPEEGLKFMVYLQKENIIDESGMPKERFSAEFPKEGPSILRIQQVVRGDSAAYFCASSVTTGQGYEQYFGPGTRLTVT.

The chain is built from TRBV29-1 and TRBJ2-2; D possibly corresponds to TRBD1 (5 bases). This CDR3 has 15 residues. V was trimmed by 1 base and J by 8 bases, leaving 17 bases between them. Germline-derived CDR1 and CDR2 are SQVTM and ANQGSEA. CDR3 nucleotide sequence: TGCAGCGTTGAAGCGCCCGGACATAGGACAGGGGAGCTGTTTTTT. Protein sequence: CSVEAPGHRTGELFF.

The CDR3 loop reads CATRMGLRNTEAFF. In nucleotides, the CDR3 is TGTGCCACCCGAATGGGACTCCGGAACACTGAAGCTTTCTTT. The chain links TRBV24-1 to TRBJ1-1; weak D call: TRBD1 (5 bases). The CDR3 runs to 14 residues. V was pared by 9 bases and J by 1 base, with 14 bases between. Germline V CDR1 and CDR2: KGHDR, SFDVKD.

Turning to this clonotype: This may come from a read error, since a much larger clone is one base off. CDR3 loop: CASSPVDSNTVSDTQYF. Written as DNA, the CDR3 is TGTGCCAGCAGTCCCGTCGACAGCAATACGGTTTCAGATACGCAGTATTTT. The chain links TRBV6-2 or TRBV6-3 to TRBJ2-3; tentatively, D is TRBD1 (5 bases). This CDR3 region has 17 residues. V was pared by 5 bases and J by 4 bases, with 22 bases between. Per the germline V gene, CDR1 is MNHEY and CDR2 is SVGEGT.

This clonotype has ten or more counts. This chain links TRBV6-1 with TRBJ2-1; perhaps TRBD1 as D (6 bases). The V end lost 4 bases, the J end lost 7 bases, and 8 bases lay between the germline ends. Germline loops: CDR1 MNHNS, CDR2 SASEGT. This CDR3 spans 12 amino acids. The CDR3 spells CASSVQGNEQFF. The CDR3 coding sequence is TGTGCCAGCAGTGTACAGGGTAATGAGCAGTTCTTC.

This clonotype occurred many times. V and J are TRBV20-1 and TRBJ2-1; 11 nucleotides agree with TRBD2. Germline V gene data show CDR1 as DFQATT and CDR2 as SNEGSKA (reference sequence). Losses at the gene ends were 5 bases for V and 8 bases for J; bases not matched to a gene: 14. The CDR3 sequence is 16 residues long. The CDR3, as DNA: TGCAGTGCTCAGCAACCTAGCGGGAGGAGTACGGATGAGCAGTTCTTC. Translating it yields CSAQQPSGRSTDEQFF.

This rearrangement joins TRBV20-1 to TRBJ2-7; 12 positions match TRBD2. After removal of 3 bases from V and 3 bases from J, the junction contained 3 bases not matched to a gene. Per germline, CDR1 DFQATT and CDR2 SNEGSKA (reference sequence). The CDR3 is 14 amino acids. CDR3 nucleotides: TGCAGTGCTAGGGGACTAGCGGGTAACTACGAGCAGTACTTC. It translates to CSARGLAGNYEQYF.

This clonotype occurred many times. This rearrangement joins TRBV20-1 to TRBJ2-1; 7 nucleotides agree with TRBD2. Germline values: CDR1 DFQATT, CDR2 SNEGSKA (reference sequence). This CDR3 has 15 residues. V lost 0 bases to trimming and J lost 5 bases; unmatched junction nucleotides: 7. In DNA form, the CDR3 reads TGCAGTGCTAGAGATGAGCGGGGCGTAAACAATGAGCAGTTCTTC. Its translation is CSARDERGVNNEQFF.

With regard to this clonotype: A junction end diverges from the germline sequence, so it may reflect a read error. This rearrangement joins TRBV11-2 to TRBJ1-1; D is perhaps TRBD1 (5 bases). CDR1 is SGHAT and CDR2 is FQNNGV in the germline V gene. The CDR3 is 16 amino acids. Here the CDR3 DNA reads TGTGCCAGCAAAAGGTCTTTGGGGGGGGTAGGGACTGTAGCTTTCTTT. It specifies CASKRSLGGVGTVAFF.

This clonotype was recorded at least ten times. This chain connects TRBV11-2 to TRBJ2-5; D ambiguous. CDR1 SGHAT and CDR2 FQNNGV come from the germline V gene. This CDR3 contains 13 residues. V lost 5 bases to trimming and J lost 2 bases, with 9 bases between them. CDR3 residues: CASSVDWQETQYF. The CDR3 DNA is TGTGCCAGCAGCGTTGACTGGCAAGAGACCCAGTACTTC.

The CDR3 nucleotides read TGCAGTGCGGATACGAAAGGGACAGCCTATTCACCCCTCCACTTT. Translating gives CSADTKGTAYSPLHF. V usage is TRBV20-1 and J usage is TRBJ1-6; 7 nucleotides agree with TRBD1. The CDR3 spans 15 residues. Trimming removed 6 bases from V and 8 bases from J; junction bases left unmatched: 13. CDR1 and CDR2 from the germline V gene are DFQATT and SNEGSKA (reference sequence).

This clonotype has at least ten counts. The chain has TRBV20-1 and TRBJ1-5; no firm D call. The CDR3 runs 14 residues. Germline loops: CDR1 DFQATT, CDR2 SNEGSKA (reference sequence). Trimming pared 5 bases from V and 7 bases from J, leaving 18 bases between. The CDR3 nucleotides read TGCAGTGCTCCAGTAGGACCTCTAGGACAGCCCCAGCATTTT. It encodes CSAPVGPLGQPQHF.

This clonotype was picked up many times. The chain combines TRBV7-9 with TRBJ2-2; unclear D gene. Germline values: CDR1 SEHNR, CDR2 FQNEAQ (reference sequence). V was pared by 6 bases and J by 8 bases, with 10 bases between. The length of the CDR3 is 12 residues. CDR3 nucleotides: TGTGCCAGCAGTCCCGCGGCAGGGGAGCTGTTTTTT. Translation: CASSPAAGELFF.

This clonotype was observed at least ten times. The chain combines TRBV3-1 with TRBJ2-7; TRBD2 matches at 13 bases. The V gene end was trimmed by 6 bases and the J gene end by 7 bases; junction bases not matched to a gene: 9. CDR1 LGHDT and CDR2 YNNKEL come from the germline V gene (reference sequence). This CDR3 region has 15 residues. DNA for the CDR3: TGTGCCAGCAGTAGGACTAGCGGGAGAGGAGGGGAGCAGTACTTC. It translates to CASSRTSGRGGEQYF.

Of note for this clonotype: This clone may be a read error of a much larger clone one base away. V usage is TRBV7-9 and J usage is TRBJ1-1; 8 nucleotides match TRBD1. J was trimmed by 4 bases and V by 6 bases; bases with no gene match: 7. From germline, CDR1 is SEHNR and CDR2 FQNEAQ (reference sequence). CDR3 length equals 14 residues. As DNA, the CDR3 is TGTGCCAGCAGACTCGGGACAGGACGCACTGAAGCTTTCTTT. Its translation is CASRLGTGRTEAFF.

In the case of this clonotype: One end of the junction does not line up with germline, which may come from a read error. V and J are TRBV5-1 and TRBJ2-2, with D perhaps matching TRBD2 (6 bases). CDR3 size: 14 residues. CDR1 is SGHRS and CDR2 is YFSETQ in the germline V gene. The CDR3 region is CASSLAGGPGELLF. As DNA, the CDR3 is TGCGCCAGCAGCTTGGCCGGGGGTCCCGGCGAGCTGCTTTTT.

Ten or more counts support this clonotype. V usage is TRBV20-1 and J usage is TRBJ2-2; D may be TRBD1 (5 bases). Germline-derived CDR1 and CDR2 are DFQATT and SNEGSKA (reference sequence). This CDR3 is built from 13 residues. V dropped 6 bases and J dropped 6 bases, with 14 bases sitting between them. The CDR3 DNA sequence: TGCAGTGCCCCAGGGATCGGACCCGGGGAGCTGTTTTTT. Protein sequence: CSAPGIGPGELFF.

This clonotype was observed many times. This chain links TRBV6-1 with TRBJ2-3; D is possibly TRBD1 (5 bases). CDR1 and CDR2 from the germline V gene are MNHNS and SASEGT. The CDR3 has 12 amino acids. V lost 8 bases to trimming and J lost 4 bases, with 10 bases between them. The DNA for the CDR3 is TGTGCCAGCCGCTGGGGCGCAGATACGCAGTATTTT. It codes for CASRWGADTQYF.

Many counts were recorded for this clonotype. The chain employs TRBV24-1 and TRBJ2-2; D assignment may be TRBD1 or TRBD2 (5 bases each). With 2 bases removed from V and 2 bases from J, the gap between germline ends came to 14 bases. Germline CDR1 KGHDR, CDR2 SFDVKD. CDR3 length equals 17 residues. CDR3 sequence (DNA): TGTGCCACCAGTGATTGGGACCGGGGCCCTAACACCGGGGAGCTGTTTTTT. This gives the protein CATSDWDRGPNTGELFF.

This clonotype was seen at least ten times. The J gene is TRBJ2-1, the V gene TRBV7-9; TRBD1 matches 7 bases. Germline V gene data show CDR1 as SEHNR and CDR2 as FQNEAQ (reference sequence). Losses at the gene ends were 5 bases for V and 7 bases for J; bases not matched to a gene: 11. The CDR3 has 15 residues. CDR3 sequence: CASSPPGTANNEQFF. The CDR3 DNA sequence: TGTGCCAGCAGCCCGCCCGGGACAGCGAATAATGAGCAGTTCTTC.